The rows below give T cell receptor beta chains drawn from one sample of a study of T-cell memory formation after mild COVID-19. From the 5' RACE reads, TCRdb called clonotypes with MiXCR, one entry per CDR3 protein. Of a few hundred thousand distinct CDR3 sequences listed, about a sixth are singletons. The sequenced sample consisted of PBMCs or a T cell subset sorted from them (not recorded which). The receptor source for this set is a man younger than 35 who had mild COVID-19 (a few samples of this study predate the infection). Cell type and time point are not known. CDR3s include the opening cysteine and the closing phenylalanine or tryptophan. The D gene is left open where the match is weak.

d_gene | v_gene | CDR3aa
TRBD1 | TRBV5-1 | CASSPGTVKDTQYF
NA | TRBV24-1 | CATSGAGTEAFF
TRBD2 | TRBV5-1 | CASSLEERGASSRDEQFF
NA | TRBV11-2 | CASSLGGAPGYEQYF
NA | TRBV6-2/TRBV6-3 | CASSYRGTGELFF
NA | TRBV18 | CASSPGGDSPLHF
TRBD2 | TRBV7-8 | CASSFRGLAGATDTQYF
TRBD2 | TRBV6-5 | CASSYQLAGTDTQYF
TRBD1 | TRBV4-1 | CASSPRLGQVDQPQHF
NA | TRBV11-2 | CASSLGGGVEAFF
NA | TRBV20-1 | CSIIKGGRQPQHF
TRBD1 | TRBV12-3/TRBV12-4 | CASSLARGHPDEKETQYF
NA | TRBV4-1 | CASSQRQGEADTQYF
TRBD1 | TRBV6-2/TRBV6-3 | CARDPLGGPQYGYTF
NA | TRBV12-3/TRBV12-4 | CASSRNQGQETQYF
NA | TRBV29-1 | CSVATDTQYF
NA | TRBV18 | CASSRASGVEQYF
TRBD2 | TRBV29-1 | CKAGTGPSSTDTQYF
TRBD1 | TRBV5-1 | CASSSGQGLNEQFF
NA | TRBV7-2 | CASSFRREWSYNSPLHF